The sequence of this T cell receptor (beta chain) was determined in a study of cytomegalovirus exposure and HLA in healthy donors. Study summary: Researchers found that roughly 77% of over 350 genotyped donors fell within the Caucasian-associated ancestry cluster. Study results and caveats: Associated with cytomegalovirus, according to the listing, were some 150 TCR beta chains. Highly shared sequence variants in one cluster were likely a sequencing artifact. Three chains linked to CMV were shown in vitro to be specific for CMV antigens.

The primer mix had 60 Vbeta and 13 Jbeta primers. Clones were read by immunoSEQ multiplex PCR, and TCRdb kept only the in-frame ones, dropping some. The sample holds roughly 140,000 clones, approximately 82% seen once. As regards this clone: The antigen is unknown.

The sequence was collected from a woman aged 60-75 years in good health and CMV-seropositive. The specimen was PBMCs.

CDR3 loop: CASSRTDTYEQYF. Written as DNA, the CDR3 is TGCGCCAGCAGCCGGACTGATACCTACGAGCAGTACTTC. V usage is TRBV5-1 and J usage is TRBJ2-7, with a weak D call TRBD2 (5 bases). The CDR3 is 13 residues long. Germline assignment: CDR1 SGHRS and CDR2 YFSETQ. V lost 4 bases and J 2 bases, leaving 10 bases between the germline ends.